The TCR beta chain described here comes from a study of shared T cell receptors in the human thymus. This clone was detected a few times. Germline V gene sequence: CDR1 SGHRS, CDR2 YFSETQ. The CDR3 extends over 15 amino acids. V gave up 1 base and J gave up 10 bases; unmatched junction bases: 7. The assay was immunoSEQ multiplex PCR, and TCRdb's table has in-frame clones only and misses some. The data show 720,000 or so clones, with approximately 85% seen just once and around 0.01% held by the top ten. These data also featured in a second study, about human thymus T cells. That study adds: Donors were healthy Finnish babies undergoing corrective operations for congenital heart defects. Obtained as resections during corrective heart surgery, the thymus tissue was then studied. As related research reported, thymic repertoires overlapped highly among unrelated individuals.

The sample consisted of thymocytes. The chain is built from TRBV5-1 and TRBJ1-6, with TRBD1 matching 8 bases. This sequence was found in a girl under three years old with a congenital heart defect. This chain's CDR3 is CASSLTGGPRSPLHF. The CDR3 DNA reads as TGCGCCAGCAGCTTGACAGGGGGGCCTAGATCACCCCTCCACTTT.